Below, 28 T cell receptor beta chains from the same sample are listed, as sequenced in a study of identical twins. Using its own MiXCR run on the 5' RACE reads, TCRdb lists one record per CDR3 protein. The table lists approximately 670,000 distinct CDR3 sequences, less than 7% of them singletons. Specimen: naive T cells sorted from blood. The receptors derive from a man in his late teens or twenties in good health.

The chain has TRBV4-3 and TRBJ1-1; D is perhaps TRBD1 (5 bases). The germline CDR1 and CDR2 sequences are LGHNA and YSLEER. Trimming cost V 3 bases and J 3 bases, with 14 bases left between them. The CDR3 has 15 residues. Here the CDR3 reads CASSQEIGADTEAFF. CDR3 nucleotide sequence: TGCGCCAGCAGCCAGGAAATAGGGGCGGACACTGAAGCTTTCTTT.

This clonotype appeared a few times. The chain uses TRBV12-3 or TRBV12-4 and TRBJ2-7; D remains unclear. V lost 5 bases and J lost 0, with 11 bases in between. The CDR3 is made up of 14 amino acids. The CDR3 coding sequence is TGTGCCAGCAGTCCGGACGCAAGCTCCTACGAGCAGTACGTC. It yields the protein CASSPDASSYEQYV.

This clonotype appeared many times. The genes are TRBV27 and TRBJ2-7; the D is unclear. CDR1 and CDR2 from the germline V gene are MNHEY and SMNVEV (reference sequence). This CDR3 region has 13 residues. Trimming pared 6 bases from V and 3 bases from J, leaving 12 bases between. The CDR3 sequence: CASRNGPGYEQYF. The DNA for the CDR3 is TGTGCCAGCAGAAACGGGCCGGGCTACGAGCAGTACTTC.

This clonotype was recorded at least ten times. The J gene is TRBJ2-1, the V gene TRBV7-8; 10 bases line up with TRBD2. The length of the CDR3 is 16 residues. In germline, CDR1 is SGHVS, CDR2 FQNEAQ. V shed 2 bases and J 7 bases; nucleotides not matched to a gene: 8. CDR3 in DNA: TGTGCCAGCAGCTTAAACGGCCTAGCGGGAGCGAATGAGCAGTTCTTC. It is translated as CASSLNGLAGANEQFF.

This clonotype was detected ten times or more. CDR3 DNA: TGTGCCAGCAGTTTCTTCGGGTCCGGCGAAGAGACCCAGTACTTC. Translating gives CASSFFGSGEETQYF. The chain carries TRBV12-3 or TRBV12-4 and TRBJ2-5; D is unclear. Trimming pared 3 bases from V and 3 bases from J, leaving 14 bases between. The CDR3 length is 15 residues.

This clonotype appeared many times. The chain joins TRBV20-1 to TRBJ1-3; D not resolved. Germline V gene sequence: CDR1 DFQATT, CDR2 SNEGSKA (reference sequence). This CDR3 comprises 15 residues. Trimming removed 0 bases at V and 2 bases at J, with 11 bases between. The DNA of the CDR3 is TGCAGTGCTAGAGAGGGGTTTGGGGCTGGAAACACCATATATTTT. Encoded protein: CSAREGFGAGNTIYF.

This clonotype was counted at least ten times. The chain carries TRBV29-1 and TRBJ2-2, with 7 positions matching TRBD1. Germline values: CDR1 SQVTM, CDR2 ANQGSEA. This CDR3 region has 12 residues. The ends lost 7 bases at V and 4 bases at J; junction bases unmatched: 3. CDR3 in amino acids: CSAGQRTGELFF. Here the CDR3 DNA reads TGCAGCGCGGGACAGCGCACCGGGGAGCTGTTTTTT.

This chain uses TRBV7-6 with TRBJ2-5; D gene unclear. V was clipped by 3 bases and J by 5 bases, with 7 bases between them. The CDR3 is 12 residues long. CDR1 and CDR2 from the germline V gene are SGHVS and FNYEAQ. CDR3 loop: CASSFQWETQYF. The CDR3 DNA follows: TGTGCCAGCAGCTTTCAGTGGGAGACCCAGTACTTC.

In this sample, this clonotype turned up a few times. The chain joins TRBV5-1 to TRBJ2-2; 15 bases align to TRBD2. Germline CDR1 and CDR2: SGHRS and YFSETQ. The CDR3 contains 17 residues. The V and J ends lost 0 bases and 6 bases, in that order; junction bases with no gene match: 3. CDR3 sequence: CASSLAGTSGRSGELFF. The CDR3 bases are TGCGCCAGCAGCTTGGCCGGGACTAGCGGGAGGTCCGGGGAGCTGTTTTTT.

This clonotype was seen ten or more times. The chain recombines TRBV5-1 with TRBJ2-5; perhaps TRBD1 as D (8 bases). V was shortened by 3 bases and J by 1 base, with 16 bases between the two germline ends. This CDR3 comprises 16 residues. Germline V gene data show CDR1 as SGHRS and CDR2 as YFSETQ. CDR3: CASSWGGTGGQETQYF. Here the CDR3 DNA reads TGCGCCAGCAGCTGGGGGGGAACAGGGGGCCAAGAGACCCAGTACTTC.

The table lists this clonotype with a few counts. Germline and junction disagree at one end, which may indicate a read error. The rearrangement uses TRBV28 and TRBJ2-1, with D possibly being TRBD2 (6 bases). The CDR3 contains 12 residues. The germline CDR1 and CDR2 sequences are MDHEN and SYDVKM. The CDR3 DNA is TGTGCCAGCAGCTCCGACAGCGACGGGAGCCGTTTC. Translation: CASSSDSDGSRF.

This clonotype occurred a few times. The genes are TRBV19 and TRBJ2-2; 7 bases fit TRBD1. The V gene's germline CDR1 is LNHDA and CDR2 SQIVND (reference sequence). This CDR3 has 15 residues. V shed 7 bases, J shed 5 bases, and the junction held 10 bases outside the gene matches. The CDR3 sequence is CASNPTGIKTGELFF. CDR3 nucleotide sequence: TGTGCCAGTAACCCGACAGGGATTAAAACCGGGGAGCTGTTTTTT. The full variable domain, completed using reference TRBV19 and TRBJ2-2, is DGGITQSPKYLFRKEGQNVTLSCEQNLNHDAMYWYRQDPGQGLRLIYYSQIVNDFQKGDIAEGYSVSREKKESFPLTVTSAQKNPTAFYLCASNPTGIKTGELFFGEGSRLTVL.

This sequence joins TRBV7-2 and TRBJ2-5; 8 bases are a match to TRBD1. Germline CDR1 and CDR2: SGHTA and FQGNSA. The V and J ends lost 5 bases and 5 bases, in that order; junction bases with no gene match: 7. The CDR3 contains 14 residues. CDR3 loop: CASSPSQGAETQYF. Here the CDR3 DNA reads TGTGCCAGCAGCCCGAGCCAGGGGGCGGAGACCCAGTACTTC.

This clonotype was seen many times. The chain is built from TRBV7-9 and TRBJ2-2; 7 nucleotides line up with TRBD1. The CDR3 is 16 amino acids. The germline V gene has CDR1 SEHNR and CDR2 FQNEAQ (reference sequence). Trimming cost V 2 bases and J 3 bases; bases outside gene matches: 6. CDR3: CASSLPGGSHTGELFF. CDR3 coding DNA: TGTGCCAGCAGCTTACCAGGGGGTTCCCACACCGGGGAGCTGTTTTTT. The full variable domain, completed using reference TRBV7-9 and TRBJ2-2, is DTGVSQNPRHKITKRGQNVTFRCDPISEHNRLYWYRQTLGQGPEFLTYFQNEAQLEKSRLLSDRFSAERPKGSFSTLEIQRTEQGDSAMYLCASSLPGGSHTGELFFGEGSRLTVL.

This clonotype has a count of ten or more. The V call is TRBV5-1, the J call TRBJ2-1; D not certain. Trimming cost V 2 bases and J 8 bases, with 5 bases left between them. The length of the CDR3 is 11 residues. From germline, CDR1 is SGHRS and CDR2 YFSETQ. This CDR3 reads CASSFDYEQFF. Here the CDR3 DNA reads TGCGCCAGCAGCTTTGACTATGAGCAGTTCTTC.

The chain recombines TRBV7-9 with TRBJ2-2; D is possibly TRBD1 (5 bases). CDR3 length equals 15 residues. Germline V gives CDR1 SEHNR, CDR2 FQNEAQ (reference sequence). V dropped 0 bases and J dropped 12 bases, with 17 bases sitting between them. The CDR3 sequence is CASSLARIGAGKLFF. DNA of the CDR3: TGTGCCAGCAGCTTAGCGCGAATTGGGGCAGGGAAGCTGTTTTTT.

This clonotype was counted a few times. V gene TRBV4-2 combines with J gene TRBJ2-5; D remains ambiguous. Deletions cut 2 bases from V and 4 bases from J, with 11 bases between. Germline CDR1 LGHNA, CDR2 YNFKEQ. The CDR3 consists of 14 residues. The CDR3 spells CASSQSEARETQYF. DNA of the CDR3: TGTGCCAGCAGCCAAAGTGAAGCCCGAGAGACCCAGTACTTC.

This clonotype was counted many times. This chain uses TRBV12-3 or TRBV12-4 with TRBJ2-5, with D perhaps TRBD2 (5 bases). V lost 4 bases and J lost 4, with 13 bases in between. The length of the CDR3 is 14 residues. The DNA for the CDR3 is TGTGCCAGCAGTTCCCTAGAGGGCGTAGAGACCCAGTACTTC. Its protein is CASSSLEGVETQYF.

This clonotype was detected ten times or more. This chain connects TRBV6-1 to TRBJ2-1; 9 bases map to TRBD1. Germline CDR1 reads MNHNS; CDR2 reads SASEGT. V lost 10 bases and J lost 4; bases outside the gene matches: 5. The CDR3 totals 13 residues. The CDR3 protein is CATGTGSYNEQFF. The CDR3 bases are TGTGCCACCGGGACAGGGTCATACAATGAGCAGTTCTTC.

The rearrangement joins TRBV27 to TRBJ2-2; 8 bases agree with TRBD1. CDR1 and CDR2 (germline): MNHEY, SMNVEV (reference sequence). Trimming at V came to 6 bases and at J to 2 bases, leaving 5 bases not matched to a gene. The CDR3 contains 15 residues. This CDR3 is CASRAQGANTGELFF. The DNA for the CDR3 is TGTGCCAGCAGAGCCCAGGGGGCAAACACCGGGGAGCTGTTTTTT.

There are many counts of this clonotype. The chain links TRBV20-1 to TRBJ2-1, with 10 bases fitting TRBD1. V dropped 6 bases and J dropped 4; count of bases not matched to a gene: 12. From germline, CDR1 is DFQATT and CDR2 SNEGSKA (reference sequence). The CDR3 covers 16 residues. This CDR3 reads CSAKLRQGAKYNEQFF. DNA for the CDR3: TGCAGTGCCAAGCTGAGACAGGGGGCAAAATACAATGAGCAGTTCTTC.

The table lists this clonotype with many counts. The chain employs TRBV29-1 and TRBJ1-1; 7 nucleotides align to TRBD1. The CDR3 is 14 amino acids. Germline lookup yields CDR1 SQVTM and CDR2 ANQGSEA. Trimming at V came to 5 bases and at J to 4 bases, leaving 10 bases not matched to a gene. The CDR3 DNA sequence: TGCAGCGTTACCAGGGGGATTGGGAGCACTGAAGCTTTCTTT. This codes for CSVTRGIGSTEAFF.

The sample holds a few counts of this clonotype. CDR3 sequence: CASSLAGPTSGAYNEQFF. The CDR3 region has the DNA TGTGCCAGCAGCTTAGCGGGTCCGACTAGCGGGGCCTACAATGAGCAGTTCTTC. The chain recombines TRBV7-6 with TRBJ2-1, with 11 bases aligning to TRBD2. The CDR3 extends over 18 amino acids. V dropped 0 bases and J dropped 2; count of bases not matched to a gene: 6. Looked up from germline, CDR1 is SGHVS and CDR2 is FNYEAQ.

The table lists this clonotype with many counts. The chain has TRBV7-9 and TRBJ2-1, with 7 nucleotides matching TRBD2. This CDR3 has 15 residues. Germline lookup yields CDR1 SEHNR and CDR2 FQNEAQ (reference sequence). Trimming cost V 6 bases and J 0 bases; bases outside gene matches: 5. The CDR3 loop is CASSPSGVSYNEQFF. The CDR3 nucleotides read TGTGCCAGCAGTCCTAGCGGTGTCTCCTACAATGAGCAGTTCTTC. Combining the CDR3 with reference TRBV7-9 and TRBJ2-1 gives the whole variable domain DTGVSQNPRHKITKRGQNVTFRCDPISEHNRLYWYRQTLGQGPEFLTYFQNEAQLEKSRLLSDRFSAERPKGSFSTLEIQRTEQGDSAMYLCASSPSGVSYNEQFFGPGTRLTVL.

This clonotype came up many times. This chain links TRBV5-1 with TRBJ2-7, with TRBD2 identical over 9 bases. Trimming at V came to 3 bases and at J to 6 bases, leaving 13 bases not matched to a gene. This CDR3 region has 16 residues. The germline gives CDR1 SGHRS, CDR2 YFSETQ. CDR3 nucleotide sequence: TGCGCCAGCAGCTCCCCCGGGGTAGCGGGAGTGATCGAGCAGTACTTC. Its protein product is CASSSPGVAGVIEQYF. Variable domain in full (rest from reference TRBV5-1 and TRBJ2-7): KAGVTQTPRYLIKTRGQQVTLSCSPISGHRSVSWYQQTPGQGLQFLFEYFSETQRNKGNFPGRFSGRQFSNSRSEMNVSTLELGDSALYLCASSSPGVAGVIEQYFGPGTRLTVT.

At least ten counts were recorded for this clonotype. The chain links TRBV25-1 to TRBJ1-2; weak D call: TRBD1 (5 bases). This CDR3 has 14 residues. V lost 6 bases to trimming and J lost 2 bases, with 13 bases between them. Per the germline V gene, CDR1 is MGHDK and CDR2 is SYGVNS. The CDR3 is CASSLPGENYGYTF. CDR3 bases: TGTGCCAGCAGCTTGCCGGGGGAGAACTATGGCTACACCTTC.

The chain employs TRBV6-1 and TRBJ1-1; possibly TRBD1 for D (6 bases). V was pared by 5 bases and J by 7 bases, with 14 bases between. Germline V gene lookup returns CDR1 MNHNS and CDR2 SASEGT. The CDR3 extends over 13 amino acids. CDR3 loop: CASSRNNRVEAFF. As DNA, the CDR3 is TGTGCCAGCAGTCGAAACAACAGGGTTGAAGCTTTCTTT.

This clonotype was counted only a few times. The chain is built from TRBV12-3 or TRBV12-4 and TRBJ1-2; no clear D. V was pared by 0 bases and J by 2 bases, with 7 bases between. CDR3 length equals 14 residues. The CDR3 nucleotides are TGTGCCAGCAGTTTAGCGGGGAACAACTATGGCTACACCTTC. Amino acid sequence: CASSLAGNNYGYTF.